The 30 T cell receptor beta chains listed next were all sequenced from one sample in a study of blood T cell repertoires in COVID-19. Repertoires were generated with immunoSEQ multiplex PCR, while TCRdb's copy carries only in-frame clones and drops some. The profile shows fewer than 500,000 clones, approximately 89% of them singletons. Sequenced sample: PBMCs or T cells enriched from blood (not recorded which). These receptors came from a man in his thirties or forties who had recovered from COVID-19.

The V gene is TRBV27, the J gene TRBJ2-7; TRBD1 matches at 7 bases. The CDR3 sequence is 14 residues long. Germline CDR1 and CDR2: MNHEY and SMNVEV (reference sequence). Unmatched junction bases numbered 12, after V lost 7 bases and J lost 6 bases. CDR3 coding DNA: TGTGCCAGCAAACCTGGGACAGAACTAGGCGAGCAGTACTTC. The encoded protein is CASKPGTELGEQYF.

As DNA, the CDR3 is TGTGCCAGCAGCTTCGCAGGGGGCGGCACTGAAGCTTTCTTT. This translates into CASSFAGGGTEAFF. The gene calls are TRBV7-6 and TRBJ1-1; 8 nucleotides agree with TRBD1. The CDR3 contains 14 residues. The germline CDR1 and CDR2 sequences are SGHVS and FNYEAQ. V lost 3 bases and J lost 4; bases outside the gene matches: 4.

There are a few counts of this clone. V is TRBV2 and J is TRBJ1-5; D is undetermined. Trimming removed 1 base at V and 1 base at J, with 8 bases between. In germline, CDR1 is SNHLY, CDR2 FYNNEI. The CDR3 is 15 amino acids. The CDR3: CASSEDAGSNQPQHF. The DNA of the CDR3 is TGTGCCAGCAGTGAAGACGCGGGGAGCAATCAGCCCCAGCATTTT.

This chain joins TRBV30 and TRBJ1-2; D is undetermined. V was trimmed by 5 bases and J by 13 bases, leaving 23 bases between them. The CDR3 is 13 amino acids. Germline V CDR1 and CDR2: GTSNPN, SVGIG (reference sequence). CDR3 DNA sequence: TGTGCCTGGGGCCTGCCGGGTTGGTATAGTATCACCTTC. Translating gives CAWGLPGWYSITF. Variable domain in full (rest from reference TRBV30 and TRBJ1-2): SQTIHQWPATLVQPVGSPLSLECTVEGTSNPNLYWYRQAAGRGLQLLFYSVGIGQISSEVPQNLSASRPQDRQFILSSKKLLLSDSGFYLCAWGLPGWYSITFGSGTRLTVV.

V and J are TRBV18 and TRBJ2-4; TRBD2 matches 8 bases. The CDR3 loop spans 16 amino acids. Trimming removed 0 bases from V and 0 bases from J; junction bases left unmatched: 1. Germline values: CDR1 KGHSH, CDR2 LQKENI. This CDR3 reads CASSPPGGVAKNIQYF. In DNA, the CDR3 is TGTGCCAGCTCACCACCCGGGGGGGTAGCCAAAAACATTCAGTACTTC.

The CDR3 DNA reads TGTGCCAGTAGTACGCGGACAGCTAGCAATCAGCCCCAGCATTTT. Protein product: CASSTRTASNQPQHF. The chain is built from TRBV19 and TRBJ1-5, with D perhaps TRBD1 (6 bases). With 4 bases removed from V and 0 bases from J, the gap between germline ends came to 10 bases. The CDR3 loop spans 15 amino acids. Germline CDR1 and CDR2: LNHDA and SQIVND (reference sequence).

The CDR3 region is CASSLDGVDGYTF. CDR3 in DNA: TGTGCCAGCAGCTTGGACGGGGTGGATGGCTACACCTTC. The chain employs TRBV7-9 and TRBJ1-2; D is ambiguous. Trimming shortened V by 3 bases and J by 6 bases, and 11 bases separated the two germline ends. The CDR3 consists of 13 residues. CDR1 and CDR2 from the germline V gene are SEHNR and FQNEAQ (reference sequence).

This clone was seen more than once but under ten times. The chain is built from TRBV10-3 and TRBJ2-7; 12 bases map to TRBD2. With V trimmed by 6 bases and J by 7 bases, 7 bases remained unmatched. CDR1 and CDR2 from the germline V gene are ENHRY and SYGVKD. The CDR3 totals 14 residues. The CDR3 here is CAIRVPSGGEEQYF. CDR3 nucleotides: TGTGCCATCAGGGTCCCTAGCGGGGGGGAAGAGCAGTACTTC.

This chain joins TRBV4-1 and TRBJ1-2, with TRBD1 identical over 7 bases. The CDR3 loop spans 15 amino acids. The germline V gene has CDR1 MGHRA and CDR2 YSYEKL. With 1 base clipped from V and 2 bases from J, the junction kept 4 bases outside the gene matches. The chain's CDR3 is CASSQVTGNNYGYTF. CDR3 nucleotides: TGCGCCAGCAGCCAAGTGACAGGGAACAACTATGGCTACACCTTC.

This clone showed up just a few times. Different DNA sequences within this sample yield the same CDR3. J is TRBJ1-5 and V is TRBV19; perhaps TRBD1 as D (6 bases). CDR1 and CDR2 (germline): LNHDA, SQIVND (reference sequence). V lost 7 bases and J lost 2, with 15 bases in between. The CDR3 extends over 15 amino acids. CDR3 nucleotide sequence: TGTGCCAGTACCCCCCAGGGGATTGGCAATCAGCCCCAGCATTTT. This translates into CASTPQGIGNQPQHF. Full variable domain (remainder filled in from reference TRBV19 and TRBJ1-5): DGGITQSPKYLFRKEGQNVTLSCEQNLNHDAMYWYRQDPGQGLRLIYYSQIVNDFQKGDIAEGYSVSREKKESFPLTVTSAQKNPTAFYLCASTPQGIGNQPQHFGDGTRLSIL.

V usage is TRBV7-9 and J usage is TRBJ2-7; D is unresolved. CDR1 and CDR2 from the germline V gene are SEHNR and FQNEAQ (reference sequence). Trimming took 3 bases from V and 5 from J, leaving 8 bases between them. The CDR3 has 12 residues. CDR3 in DNA: TGTGCCAGCAGCTTTCCGGTTGACGAGCAGTACTTC. This encodes CASSFPVDEQYF.

The rearrangement uses TRBV27 and TRBJ1-1; 7 bases align to TRBD1. Trimming took 4 bases from V and 3 from J; bases not matched to a gene: 11. The CDR3 spans 16 residues. The germline CDR1 and CDR2 sequences are MNHEY and SMNVEV (reference sequence). Here the CDR3 reads CASSSGLNRGDTEAFF. The DNA of the CDR3 is TGTGCCAGCAGTTCAGGTCTAAACAGGGGCGACACTGAAGCTTTCTTT.

V usage is TRBV11-2 and J usage is TRBJ1-5, with 8 bases matching TRBD1. The CDR3 runs 15 residues. V lost 5 bases to trimming and J lost 9 bases; unmatched junction nucleotides: 12. The germline CDR1 and CDR2 sequences are SGHAT and FQNNGV. CDR3 amino acids: CASSQDRGLLSPQHF. The CDR3 DNA reads TGTGCCAGCAGCCAAGACAGGGGCCTACTCTCGCCCCAGCATTTT. The full variable domain, its missing parts supplied by reference TRBV11-2 and TRBJ1-5, is EAGVAQSPRYKIIEKRQSVAFWCNPISGHATLYWYQQILGQGPKLLIQFQNNGVVDDSQLPKDRFSAERLKGVDSTLKIQPAKLEDSAVYLCASSQDRGLLSPQHFGDGTRLSIL.

J is TRBJ1-6 and V is TRBV7-2; tentatively, D is TRBD1 (6 bases). This CDR3 comprises 14 residues. Germline CDR1 and CDR2: SGHTA and FQGNSA. V lost 3 bases, J lost 9 bases, and 12 bases lay in between. As DNA, the CDR3 is TGTGCCAGCAGCTTCCAGGGGTCGGGTTCACCCCTCCACTTT. Protein product: CASSFQGSGSPLHF.

V usage is TRBV14 and J usage is TRBJ1-2; 7 positions match TRBD1. The CDR3 is made up of 12 amino acids. In germline, CDR1 is SGHDN, CDR2 FVKESK. The junction had 3 bases not matched to a gene; V was cut back by 4 bases and J by 7 bases. The CDR3 nucleotides read TGTGCCAGCAGCCTCTACAGGGGTGGCTACACCTTC. This codes for CASSLYRGGYTF.

The rearrangement uses TRBV2 and TRBJ1-4; D not resolved. In germline, CDR1 is SNHLY, CDR2 FYNNEI. This CDR3 region has 11 residues. V was cut by 8 bases and J by 7 bases, with 8 bases left in between. The chain's CDR3 is CASLRVEKLFF. In DNA, the CDR3 is TGTGCCAGCCTCCGGGTTGAAAAACTGTTTTTT.

The chain carries TRBV2 and TRBJ2-5; 7 nucleotides align to TRBD1. After removal of 8 bases from V and 3 bases from J, the junction contained 21 bases not matched to a gene. This CDR3 region has 18 residues. Germline CDR1 SNHLY, CDR2 FYNNEI. The CDR3 sequence is CASSSLDRVQMRKETQYF. CDR3 DNA sequence: TGTGCCAGCTCCAGCCTTGACAGGGTCCAAATGAGAAAAGAGACCCAGTACTTC.

This clone showed up just once. The gene calls are TRBV19 and TRBJ2-5; D is perhaps TRBD2 (6 bases). Trimming removed 4 bases at V and 4 bases at J, with 19 bases between. This CDR3 has 16 residues. From germline, CDR1 is LNHDA and CDR2 SQIVND (reference sequence). The CDR3 spells CASSNNGRAGRETQYF. DNA of the CDR3: TGTGCCAGTAGTAACAACGGGAGAGCCGGGAGAGAGACCCAGTACTTC.

This clone was recorded once. This chain connects TRBV28 to TRBJ2-2, with 12 bases lining up with TRBD2. Germline V lookup: CDR1 MDHEN, CDR2 SYDVKM. CDR3 length: 15 residues. Trimming took 8 bases from V and 7 from J; bases not matched to a gene: 8. The CDR3 region has the DNA TGTGCCAGCTGGGAACTAGCGGGGGGAGTCGGGGAGCTGTTTTTT. Translation gives CASWELAGGVGELFF.

This chain joins TRBV6-6 and TRBJ1-6; D remains unclear. CDR1 MNHNY and CDR2 SVGAGI come from the germline V gene (reference sequence). The CDR3 runs 14 residues. Between the trimmed V and J ends, which lost 5 bases and 9 bases, there was a span of 14 bases. CDR3 bases: TGTGCCAGCAGTAACATAAGGGAGGGTTCACCCCTCCACTTT. This translates into CASSNIREGSPLHF.

CDR3: CASSHQDSYNEQFF. In nucleotides, the CDR3 is TGCGCCAGCAGCCATCAGGATTCCTACAATGAGCAGTTCTTC. The V call is TRBV5-1, the J call TRBJ2-1; D remains unclear. This CDR3 contains 14 residues. Germline V gene data show CDR1 as SGHRS and CDR2 as YFSETQ. Deletions cut 4 bases from V and 1 base from J, with 9 bases between. Full variable domain (missing parts from reference TRBV5-1 and TRBJ2-1): KAGVTQTPRYLIKTRGQQVTLSCSPISGHRSVSWYQQTPGQGLQFLFEYFSETQRNKGNFPGRFSGRQFSNSRSEMNVSTLELGDSALYLCASSHQDSYNEQFFGPGTRLTVL.

CDR3: CASSQGGLAEQFF. The CDR3 nucleotides are TGTGCCAGCAGCCAGGGGGGTCTAGCGGAGCAGTTCTTC. The J gene is TRBJ2-1, the V gene TRBV16, with a weak D call TRBD2 (6 bases). Looked up from germline, CDR1 is KGHSY and CDR2 is FQNENV. The V end was cut by 3 bases, the J end by 10 bases, with 13 bases between. This CDR3 comprises 13 residues.

This rearrangement joins TRBV27 to TRBJ2-3; the D is unclear. The CDR3 runs to 11 residues. Trimming stripped 5 bases from V and 12 bases from J, with 12 bases between. CDR1 and CDR2 from the germline V gene are MNHEY and SMNVEV (reference sequence). CDR3 sequence (DNA): TGTGCCAGCAGTCTAGGATTAGCCCAGTATTTT. Its translation: CASSLGLAQYF.

This clone was recorded only once. The chain links TRBV28 to TRBJ1-5, with a tentative D call TRBD1 (6 bases). Deletions cut 2 bases from V and 7 bases from J, with 9 bases between. Germline V gives CDR1 MDHEN, CDR2 SYDVKM. This CDR3 spans 13 amino acids. Written as DNA, the CDR3 is TGTGCCAGCAGTTTACGGGGGGGCCAGCCCCAGCATTTT. It specifies CASSLRGGQPQHF.

The chain couples TRBV6-6 to TRBJ1-1; D might be TRBD1 (6 bases). V was trimmed by 6 bases and J by 5 bases, leaving 19 bases between them. The CDR3 sequence is 15 residues long. Per germline, CDR1 MNHNY and CDR2 SVGAGI (reference sequence). CDR3 amino acids: CASRPSGQGKTEAFF. CDR3 DNA: TGTGCCAGCAGGCCTAGTGGGCAGGGGAAGACTGAAGCTTTCTTT.

This sequence joins TRBV27 and TRBJ2-1; 7 bases align to TRBD1. The V gene end was trimmed by 6 bases and the J gene end by 8 bases; junction bases not matched to a gene: 7. Germline V gene data show CDR1 as MNHEY and CDR2 as SMNVEV (reference sequence). CDR3 length: 13 amino acids. This CDR3 reads CASRPSGQDEQFF. CDR3 bases: TGTGCCAGCAGGCCGTCTGGACAGGATGAGCAGTTCTTC.

This clone is a singleton in its sample. The genes are TRBV4-1 and TRBJ2-7; D is perhaps TRBD1 (5 bases). V lost 0 bases to trimming and J lost 4 bases, with 16 bases between them. Germline V gives CDR1 MGHRA, CDR2 YSYEKL. The CDR3 length is 16 residues. The CDR3 DNA reads TGCGCCAGCAGCCAAGATGCGACAGCGTACGATTACGAGCAGTACTTC. It translates to CASSQDATAYDYEQYF.

This chain uses TRBV5-1 with TRBJ2-7, with 10 bases identical to TRBD1. The CDR3 has 16 amino acids. J gave up 3 bases and V 3 bases, and 9 bases lay outside the gene matches. Germline V gene lookup returns CDR1 SGHRS and CDR2 YFSETQ. The CDR3 spells CASSSYTGQGLYEQYF. The CDR3 bases are TGCGCCAGCAGCTCTTATACGGGACAGGGGCTCTACGAGCAGTACTTC.

This clone showed up just once. The chain combines TRBV5-1 with TRBJ1-1; 9 positions agree with TRBD1. The germline V gene encodes CDR1 SGHRS and CDR2 YFSETQ. CDR3 length equals 15 residues. J was trimmed by 2 bases and V by 0 bases; bases with no gene match: 2. The CDR3 reads CASSLGGQGNTEAFF. In DNA form, the CDR3 reads TGCGCCAGCAGCTTGGGGGGACAGGGAAACACTGAAGCTTTCTTT.

This chain joins TRBV27 and TRBJ2-7, with a possible D match to TRBD1 (6 bases). The germline V gene has CDR1 MNHEY and CDR2 SMNVEV (reference sequence). The ends were cut back, 4 bases at V and 3 bases at J, with 13 bases in the middle. There are 14 residues in the CDR3. The CDR3 here is CASSSGQSLYEQYF. The CDR3, as DNA: TGTGCCAGCAGTTCAGGACAGTCTCTCTACGAGCAGTACTTC.